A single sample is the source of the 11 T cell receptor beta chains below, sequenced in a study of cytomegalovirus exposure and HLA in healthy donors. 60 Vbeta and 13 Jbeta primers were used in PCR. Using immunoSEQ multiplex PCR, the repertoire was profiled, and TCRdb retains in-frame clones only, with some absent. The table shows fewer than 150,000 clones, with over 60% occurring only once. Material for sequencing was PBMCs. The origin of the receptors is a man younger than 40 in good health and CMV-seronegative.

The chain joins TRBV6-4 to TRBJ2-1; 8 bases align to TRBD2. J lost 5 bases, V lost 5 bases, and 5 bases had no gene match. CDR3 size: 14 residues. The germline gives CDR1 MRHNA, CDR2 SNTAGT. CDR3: CASSSAGADNEQFF. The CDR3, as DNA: TGTGCCAGCAGTTCAGCGGGAGCCGACAATGAGCAGTTCTTC.

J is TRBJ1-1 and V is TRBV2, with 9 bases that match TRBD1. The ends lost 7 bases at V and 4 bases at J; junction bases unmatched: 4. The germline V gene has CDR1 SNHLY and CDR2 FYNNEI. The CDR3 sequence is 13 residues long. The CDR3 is CASNGQGLTEAFF. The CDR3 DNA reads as TGTGCCAGCAACGGACAGGGGCTCACTGAAGCTTTCTTT.

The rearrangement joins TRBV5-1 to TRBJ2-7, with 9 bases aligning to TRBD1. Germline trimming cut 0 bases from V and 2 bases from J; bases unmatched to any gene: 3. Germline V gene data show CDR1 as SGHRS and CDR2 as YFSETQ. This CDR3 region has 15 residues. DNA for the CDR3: TGCGCCAGCAGCTTGGGGGACAGGGAGACCTACGAGCAGTACTTC. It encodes CASSLGDRETYEQYF.

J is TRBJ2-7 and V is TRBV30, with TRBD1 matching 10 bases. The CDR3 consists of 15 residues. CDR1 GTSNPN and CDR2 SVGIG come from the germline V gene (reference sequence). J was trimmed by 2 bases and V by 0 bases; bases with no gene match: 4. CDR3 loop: CAWSVEGQGTYEQYF. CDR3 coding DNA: TGTGCCTGGAGTGTAGAGGGACAGGGGACCTACGAGCAGTACTTC.

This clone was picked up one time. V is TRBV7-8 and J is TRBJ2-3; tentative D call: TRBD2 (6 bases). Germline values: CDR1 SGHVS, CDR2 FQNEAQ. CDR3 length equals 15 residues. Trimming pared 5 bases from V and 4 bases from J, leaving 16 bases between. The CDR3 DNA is TGTGCCAGCAGCAAAGTCGGGAGTATCGCAGATACGCAGTATTTT. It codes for CASSKVGSIADTQYF.

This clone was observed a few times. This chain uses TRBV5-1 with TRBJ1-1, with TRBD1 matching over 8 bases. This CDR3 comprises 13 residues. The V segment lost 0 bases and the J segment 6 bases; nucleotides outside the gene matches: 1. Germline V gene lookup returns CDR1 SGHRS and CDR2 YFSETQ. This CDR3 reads CASSLDRGSEAFF. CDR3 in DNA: TGCGCCAGCAGCTTGGACAGGGGGTCTGAAGCTTTCTTT.

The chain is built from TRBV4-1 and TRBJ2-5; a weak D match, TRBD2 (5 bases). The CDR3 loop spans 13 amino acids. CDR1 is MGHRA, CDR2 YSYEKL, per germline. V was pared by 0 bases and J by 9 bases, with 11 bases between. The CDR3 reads CASSQDRSGAQYF. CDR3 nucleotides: TGCGCCAGCAGCCAAGATCGGTCCGGGGCCCAGTACTTC.

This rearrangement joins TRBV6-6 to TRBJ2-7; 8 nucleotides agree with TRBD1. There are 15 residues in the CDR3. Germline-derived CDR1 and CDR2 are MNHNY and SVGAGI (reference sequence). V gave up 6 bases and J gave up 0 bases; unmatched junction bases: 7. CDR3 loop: CASSPDRGSSYEQYF. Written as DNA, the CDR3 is TGTGCCAGCAGCCCCGACAGGGGATCCTCCTACGAGCAGTACTTC.

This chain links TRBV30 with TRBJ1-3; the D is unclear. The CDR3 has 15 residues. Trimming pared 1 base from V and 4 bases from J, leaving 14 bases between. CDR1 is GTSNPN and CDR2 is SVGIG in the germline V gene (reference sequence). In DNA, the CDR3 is TGTGCCTGGAGTGGAGGATGGACGGGAGGAAACACCATATATTTT. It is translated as CAWSGGWTGGNTIYF.

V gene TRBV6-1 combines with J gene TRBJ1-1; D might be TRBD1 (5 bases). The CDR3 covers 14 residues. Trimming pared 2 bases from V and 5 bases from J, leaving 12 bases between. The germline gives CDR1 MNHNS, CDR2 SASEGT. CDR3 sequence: CASSEMGGGTEAFF. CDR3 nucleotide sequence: TGTGCCAGCAGTGAAATGGGGGGAGGGACTGAAGCTTTCTTT.

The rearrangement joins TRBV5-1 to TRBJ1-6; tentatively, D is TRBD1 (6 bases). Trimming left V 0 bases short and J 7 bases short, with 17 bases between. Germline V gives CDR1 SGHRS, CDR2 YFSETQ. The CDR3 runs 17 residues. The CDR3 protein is CASSLGGGTRQNSPLHF. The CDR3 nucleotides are TGCGCCAGCAGCTTGGGGGGGGGCACAAGGCAGAATTCACCCCTCCACTTT.